These 27 T cell receptor beta chains came from one sample sequenced in a study of cytomegalovirus exposure and HLA in healthy donors. This PCR relied on a set of 60 Vbeta primers and 13 Jbeta primers. Profiling relied on immunoSEQ multiplex PCR, and the TCRdb table lists in-frame clones only, not all of them. Recorded here are roughly 27,000 clones; the top ten clones represent 0.71%. The specimen sequenced was PBMCs. These receptors came from a man younger than 45 in good health and CMV-seronegative.

The V call is TRBV6-1, the J call TRBJ2-7, with TRBD2 as a possible D gene (5 bases). The CDR3 runs 12 residues. Trimming took 3 bases from V and 4 from J, leaving 7 bases between them. Germline V lookup: CDR1 MNHNS, CDR2 SASEGT. CDR3 sequence (DNA): TGTGCCAGCAGTGACAGACTATACGAGCAGTACTTC. Amino acids: CASSDRLYEQYF.

The rearrangement links TRBV11-2 to TRBJ2-7; TRBD1 matches at 7 bases. The CDR3 contains 14 residues. Germline trimming cut 4 bases from V and 3 bases from J; bases unmatched to any gene: 6. The germline CDR1 and CDR2 sequences are SGHAT and FQNNGV. DNA of the CDR3: TGTGCCAGCAGCTGGGCCCAGGGGGACTACGAGCAGTACTTC. Its translation: CASSWAQGDYEQYF. The full variable domain, completed using reference TRBV11-2 and TRBJ2-7, is EAGVAQSPRYKIIEKRQSVAFWCNPISGHATLYWYQQILGQGPKLLIQFQNNGVVDDSQLPKDRFSAERLKGVDSTLKIQPAKLEDSAVYLCASSWAQGDYEQYFGPGTRLTVT.

This rearrangement joins TRBV7-9 to TRBJ2-7; 8 bases map to TRBD1. Germline trimming cut 5 bases from V and 6 bases from J; bases unmatched to any gene: 15. Looked up from germline, CDR1 is SEHNR and CDR2 is FQNEAQ (reference sequence). The CDR3 contains 16 residues. CDR3 in DNA: TGTGCCAGCAGCCCTCGGGGTACAGGGGGAAGGGGCGAGCAGTACTTC. This encodes CASSPRGTGGRGEQYF.

The rearrangement uses TRBV5-1 and TRBJ2-2; 11 nucleotides match TRBD2. With 0 bases clipped from V and 3 bases from J, the junction kept 7 bases outside the gene matches. Per the germline V gene, CDR1 is SGHRS and CDR2 is YFSETQ. The CDR3 contains 18 residues. The CDR3 region is CASSLASGGTIYTGELFF. CDR3 nucleotides: TGCGCCAGCAGCTTGGCTAGCGGGGGGACTATCTACACCGGGGAGCTGTTTTTT.

The chain has TRBV6-5 and TRBJ2-1, with 7 bases fitting TRBD2. CDR1 and CDR2 (germline): MNHEY, SVGAGI. The CDR3 totals 14 residues. V was clipped by 6 bases and J by 10 bases; unmatched bases: 12. The CDR3 reads CASSPGTTLKEQFF. For the CDR3, the DNA is TGTGCCAGCAGCCCCGGGACTACCCTAAAAGAGCAGTTCTTC.

CDR3 amino acids: CASSYTSGTSDNEQFF. The CDR3 coding sequence is TGTGCCAGCAGTTACACCTCCGGGACTTCAGACAATGAGCAGTTCTTC. This chain uses TRBV6-5 with TRBJ2-1, with D tentatively TRBD2 (6 bases). CDR3 size: 16 residues. V lost 2 bases and J 5 bases, leaving 16 bases between the germline ends. Germline CDR1 reads MNHEY; CDR2 reads SVGAGI.

This rearrangement joins TRBV18 to TRBJ1-5, with a weak D call TRBD1 (5 bases). The CDR3 length is 14 residues. CDR1 and CDR2 (germline): KGHSH, LQKENI. V dropped 4 bases and J dropped 5 bases, with 12 bases sitting between them. This CDR3 is CASSQRQIDQPQHF. The CDR3 coding sequence is TGTGCCAGCTCACAAAGACAGATAGATCAGCCCCAGCATTTT.

The chain links TRBV14 to TRBJ1-2, with TRBD1 as a possible D gene (6 bases). The CDR3 loop spans 13 amino acids. Trimming removed 4 bases from V and 3 bases from J, with 9 bases in between. In germline, CDR1 is SGHDN, CDR2 FVKESK. The CDR3 sequence is CASSRWGHYGYTF. The CDR3 nucleotides read TGTGCCAGCAGCCGGTGGGGGCACTATGGCTACACCTTC.

This sequence joins TRBV30 and TRBJ1-1; 12 positions agree with TRBD1. The V gene end was trimmed by 8 bases and the J gene end by 1 base; junction bases not matched to a gene: 17. Per germline, CDR1 GTSNPN and CDR2 SVGIG (reference sequence). The CDR3 extends over 18 amino acids. The DNA for the CDR3 is TGTGCCGCGGGGGGACAGGGGGCCTTCCTTGGAGCGAACACTGAAGCTTTCTTT. It encodes CAAGGQGAFLGANTEAFF.

V is TRBV6-1 and J is TRBJ2-3, with 8 bases matching TRBD2. The CDR3 runs 16 residues. Per germline, CDR1 MNHNS and CDR2 SASEGT. V was clipped by 2 bases and J by 5 bases; unmatched bases: 9. CDR3 DNA: TGTGCCAGCAGTGAATATCCGGGACTAGTTGTAGATACGCAGTATTTT. This translates into CASSEYPGLVVDTQYF.

This chain joins TRBV7-9 and TRBJ1-2; D uncertain. The CDR3 spans 13 residues. The germline V gene encodes CDR1 SEHNR and CDR2 FQNEAQ (reference sequence). Trimming stripped 2 bases from V and 5 bases from J, with 9 bases between. CDR3 region: CASSLLSGYGYTF. In nucleotides, the CDR3 is TGTGCCAGCAGCTTATTATCGGGTTATGGCTACACCTTC.

V usage is TRBV5-1 and J usage is TRBJ1-2, with a possible D match to TRBD1 (5 bases). Deletions cut 1 base from V and 4 bases from J, with 17 bases between. The CDR3 length is 16 residues. Germline CDR1 SGHRS, CDR2 YFSETQ. The chain's CDR3 is CASSLSRWEGPYGYTF. The CDR3 DNA follows: TGCGCCAGCAGCTTGTCTCGGTGGGAGGGGCCCTATGGCTACACCTTC. The entire variable domain, with the rest obtained from reference TRBV5-1 and TRBJ1-2, is as follows: KAGVTQTPRYLIKTRGQQVTLSCSPISGHRSVSWYQQTPGQGLQFLFEYFSETQRNKGNFPGRFSGRQFSNSRSEMNVSTLELGDSALYLCASSLSRWEGPYGYTFGSGTRLTVV.

The rearrangement uses TRBV5-5 and TRBJ1-5; D is uncertain. There are 19 residues in the CDR3. V lost 4 bases, J lost 0 bases, and 23 bases lay in between. Germline CDR1 is SGHKS and CDR2 is YYEKEE (reference sequence). In nucleotides, the CDR3 is TGTGCCAGCAGCCTATTTCCAGCTACTAATATCTATAGCAATCAGCCCCAGCATTTT. Protein product: CASSLFPATNIYSNQPQHF.

This chain joins TRBV5-1 and TRBJ2-5; tentatively, D is TRBD1 (5 bases). This CDR3 comprises 16 residues. Germline CDR1 reads SGHRS; CDR2 reads YFSETQ. V shed 4 bases and J shed 1 base, with 17 bases lying between them. Here the CDR3 DNA reads TGCGCCAGCAGCCCCACGTGGGGAAGGGGCCAAGAGACCCAGTACTTC. Encoded protein: CASSPTWGRGQETQYF.

The chain uses TRBV5-1 and TRBJ2-2; TRBD1 matches 10 bases. The CDR3 covers 16 residues. Germline V gives CDR1 SGHRS, CDR2 YFSETQ. V was clipped by 4 bases and J by 8 bases; unmatched bases: 11. The CDR3 sequence: CASSLRQGAEFGELFF. The DNA for the CDR3 is TGCGCCAGCAGCCTCAGACAGGGGGCTGAATTTGGGGAGCTGTTTTTT.

This chain uses TRBV27 with TRBJ2-3; a possible D gene is TRBD1 (5 bases). Trimming cost V 6 bases and J 0 bases, with 10 bases left between them. CDR3 length: 14 residues. Germline V lookup: CDR1 MNHEY, CDR2 SMNVEV (reference sequence). The DNA of the CDR3 is TGTGCCAGCAGCCATCGACAGAGCACAGATACGCAGTATTTT. Protein product: CASSHRQSTDTQYF.

This chain joins TRBV5-4 and TRBJ2-7; TRBD1 is a possible D gene (6 bases). Germline CDR1 SGHNT, CDR2 YYREEE (reference sequence). CDR3 length: 15 residues. Trimming pared 0 bases from V and 2 bases from J, leaving 12 bases between. CDR3: CASSLANGQTYEQYF. In DNA, the CDR3 is TGTGCCAGCAGCTTGGCCAATGGACAGACCTACGAGCAGTACTTC.

The V call is TRBV30, the J call TRBJ2-7, with 9 bases lining up with TRBD1. The CDR3 totals 14 residues. From germline, CDR1 is GTSNPN and CDR2 SVGIG (reference sequence). Germline trimming cut 2 bases from V and 2 bases from J; bases unmatched to any gene: 4. The DNA of the CDR3 is TGTGCCTGGAGTCCCGGGACAGGGCCCTACGAGCAGTACTTC. This sequence encodes CAWSPGTGPYEQYF.

To note about this clone: Lacking the conserved final phenylalanine or tryptophan, this CDR3 likely reflects a read error. The rearrangement links TRBV2 to TRBJ2-2; D uncertain. Per the germline V gene, CDR1 is SNHLY and CDR2 is FYNNEI. With 2 bases removed from V and 4 bases from J, the gap between germline ends came to 11 bases. The CDR3 is 15 amino acids. In DNA form, the CDR3 reads TGTGCCAGCAGTGAAATCCCAGGCTTCACCGGGGAGCTGTTTTCT. Protein sequence: CASSEIPGFTGELFS.

The J gene is TRBJ2-1, the V gene TRBV19; 8 positions match TRBD2. CDR1 is LNHDA, CDR2 SQIVND, per germline (reference sequence). The CDR3 loop spans 16 amino acids. Unmatched junction bases numbered 4, after V lost 3 bases and J lost 0 bases. The CDR3, as DNA: TGTGCCAGTAGTATCGCTAGCGGGCTCTCCTACAATGAGCAGTTCTTC. This sequence encodes CASSIASGLSYNEQFF.

This chain joins TRBV15 and TRBJ2-5; perhaps TRBD1 as D (6 bases). Trimming left V 0 bases short and J 0 bases short, with 14 bases between. The CDR3 runs to 17 residues. Per germline, CDR1 LNHNV and CDR2 YYDKDF (reference sequence). CDR3 residues: CATSRDRVGHYQETQYF. CDR3 bases: TGTGCCACCAGCAGAGATCGAGTGGGACACTACCAAGAGACCCAGTACTTC.

The chain uses TRBV4-2 and TRBJ2-1; D may be TRBD2 (5 bases). Trimming took 2 bases from V and 7 from J, leaving 18 bases between them. The CDR3 loop spans 16 amino acids. CDR1 is LGHNA, CDR2 YNFKEQ, per germline. The CDR3 is CASSQTPRTLRNEQFF. The CDR3 nucleotides are TGTGCCAGCAGCCAAACTCCCCGGACTCTCCGTAATGAGCAGTTCTTC.

CDR3 nucleotides: TGTGCCAGCAGCCTACTACAGGGATCGGGCACTGAAGCTTTCTTT. Protein: CASSLLQGSGTEAFF. V usage is TRBV28 and J usage is TRBJ1-1; a possible D gene is TRBD1 (6 bases). V lost 6 bases to trimming and J lost 4 bases, with 18 bases between them. The CDR3 is 15 residues long. In germline, CDR1 is MDHEN, CDR2 SYDVKM.

This sequence joins TRBV29-1 and TRBJ1-3, with TRBD1 matching over 8 bases. This CDR3 spans 14 amino acids. With V trimmed by 0 bases and J by 8 bases, 6 bases remained unmatched. CDR1 is SQVTM, CDR2 ANQGSEA, per germline. The DNA of the CDR3 is TGCAGCGTTGAAGATCCCCGCAGGGGGCACACCATATATTTT. This sequence encodes CSVEDPRRGHTIYF.

V is TRBV28 and J is TRBJ1-2; no definite D call. The germline gives CDR1 MDHEN, CDR2 SYDVKM. This CDR3 comprises 12 residues. The CDR3 is CAGSASLGGYTF. The CDR3 region has the DNA TGTGCGGGCTCGGCTTCTTTAGGTGGCTACACCTTC.

This chain joins TRBV29-1 and TRBJ2-5, with TRBD2 identical over 13 bases. Germline V lookup: CDR1 SQVTM, CDR2 ANQGSEA. Unmatched junction bases numbered 7, after V lost 7 bases and J lost 5 bases. This CDR3 spans 14 amino acids. The DNA of the CDR3 is TGCAGCGCCTCAGGGACTAGCGGGACCGAGACCCAGTACTTC. It yields the protein CSASGTSGTETQYF. Supplemented by reference TRBV29-1 and TRBJ2-5, the full variable domain reads SAVISQKPSRDICQRGTSLTIQCQVDSQVTMMFWYRQQPGQSLTLIATANQGSEATYESGFVIDKFPISRPNLTFSTLTVSNMSPEDSSIYLCSASGTSGTETQYFGPGTRLLVL.

The chain has TRBV6-1 and TRBJ2-7, with TRBD2 matching 7 bases. The CDR3 is 15 residues long. In germline, CDR1 is MNHNS, CDR2 SASEGT. V trimming: 4 bases; J trimming: 2 bases; junction bases outside the gene matches: 8. The CDR3 reads CASSAELAGAYEQYF. The DNA for the CDR3 is TGTGCCAGCAGTGCCGAATTAGCGGGCGCCTACGAGCAGTACTTC.